This TCR beta chain is from a study of cytotoxic CD8 clonotypes in ibrutinib-treated CLL. Study summary: Across the patients, about a dozen were relapsed/refractory, under 16 treatment-naive and roughly 18 IGHV unmutated. Recorded responses included 24 partial and 2 complete; following median roughly 70 months, roughly 15 stayed remitted and about 12 progressed.

Produced via immunoSEQ multiplex PCR; TCRdb's table is partial and in-frame only. This sample has over 150,000 clones; about 80% occur once, and the top ten carry approximately 2%. Trimming removed 7 bases from V and 8 bases from J, with 12 bases in between. Germline assignment: CDR1 MNHNS and CDR2 SASEGT. There are 12 residues in the CDR3. This clone has just a few counts. Library input was around 2.1 micrograms of DNA from cryopreserved PBMCs. The TCR originated in a human donor with chronic lymphocytic leukemia. V gene TRBV6-1 combines with J gene TRBJ2-1; D gene ambiguous. The source material was PBMCs, sampled after 12 months of ibrutinib treatment. The CDR3 sequence: CASKGRTDEQFF. The CDR3 coding sequence is TGTGCCAGCAAGGGCAGAACTGATGAGCAGTTCTTC.